The 20 T cell receptor beta chains below all came from one sample that was sequenced in a study of shared clonotypes between healthy human individuals. Using immunoSEQ multiplex PCR, the repertoire was profiled, and TCRdb retains in-frame clones only, with some absent. Here the sample spans a few hundred thousand clones, around nine tenths being singletons. Sequencing used memory CD8+ T cells sorted from blood. The subset is: CD45RO+ cells pooled with CCR7-negative TemRA cells. The receptors here all came from a man younger than 35 in good health.

The J gene is TRBJ2-1, the V gene TRBV6-4, with unresolved D. Germline CDR1 MRHNA, CDR2 SNTAGT. The V end lost 4 bases, the J end lost 10 bases, and 8 bases lay between the germline ends. The CDR3 contains 11 residues. The CDR3 nucleotides are TGTGCCAGCAGTGGAGGCGGAGAGCAGTTCTTC. It is translated as CASSGGGEQFF.

This chain connects TRBV7-9 to TRBJ2-1; 14 bases agree with TRBD2. This CDR3 is 16 amino acids long. From germline, CDR1 is SEHNR and CDR2 FQNEAQ (reference sequence). Trimming took 7 bases from V and 2 from J; bases not matched to a gene: 4. CDR3 amino acids: CASTRLAGGPYNEQFF. The CDR3 DNA is TGTGCCAGCACCCGACTAGCGGGGGGGCCCTACAATGAGCAGTTCTTC.

This rearrangement joins TRBV6-7 to TRBJ1-5; TRBD1 matches at 10 bases. TRBV6-7 is reported as an ORF; its role is uncertain. The CDR3 loop spans 18 amino acids. J lost 6 bases, V lost 0 bases, and 11 bases had no gene match. The CDR3 loop is CASSYSTPWTGGLQPQHF. The CDR3, as DNA: TGTGCCAGCAGTTACTCGACCCCCTGGACAGGGGGTCTTCAGCCCCAGCATTTT.

Note on this clone: Other DNA sequences within the sample encode an identical CDR3. The J gene is TRBJ2-7, the V gene TRBV27, with 11 bases aligning to TRBD2. Germline-derived CDR1 and CDR2 are MNHEY and SMNVEV (reference sequence). The trim removed 2 bases at V and 4 bases at J, leaving 4 bases unmatched. The CDR3 totals 15 residues. CDR3 sequence reads: CASSLGLAGGYEQYF. For the CDR3, the DNA is TGTGCCAGCAGTTTAGGGCTAGCGGGAGGATACGAGCAGTACTTC.

The chain combines TRBV4-1 with TRBJ2-7, with a tentative D call TRBD2 (6 bases). CDR3 length: 14 amino acids. Trimming shortened V by 4 bases and J by 0 bases, and 10 bases separated the two germline ends. Germline V gene data show CDR1 as MGHRA and CDR2 as YSYEKL. The CDR3 bases are TGCGCCAGCAGCCCCAGGGAGGACTCCTACGAGCAGTACTTC. Residues: CASSPREDSYEQYF.

The chain combines TRBV13 with TRBJ2-7; no definite D call. CDR3 length: 15 amino acids. CDR1 and CDR2 from the germline V gene are PRHDT and FYEKMQ (reference sequence). V was shortened by 5 bases and J by 0 bases, with 14 bases between the two germline ends. CDR3 nucleotide sequence: TGTGCCAGCAGCCAAACGGACGCCTCCTCCTACGAGCAGTACTTC. It encodes CASSQTDASSYEQYF.

The genes are TRBV11-2 and TRBJ1-1; no clear D gene. Germline values: CDR1 SGHAT, CDR2 FQNNGV. This CDR3 has 14 amino acids. Trimming removed 2 bases at V and 4 bases at J, with 11 bases between. CDR3 region: CASSLTQEATEAFF. In nucleotides, the CDR3 is TGTGCCAGCAGCTTAACCCAGGAGGCCACTGAAGCTTTCTTT.

The chain has TRBV7-9 and TRBJ2-7; perhaps D is TRBD1 or TRBD2 (6 bases each). V lost 6 bases and J lost 5, with 17 bases in between. The CDR3 extends over 14 amino acids. The germline gives CDR1 SEHNR, CDR2 FQNEAQ (reference sequence). The DNA of the CDR3 is TGTGCCAGCAGGCCCCCCGGGGGCAAGAACGAGCAGTACTTC. Its protein product is CASRPPGGKNEQYF. The full variable domain, with the rest looked up from reference TRBV7-9 and TRBJ2-7, is DTGVSQNPRHKITKRGQNVTFRCDPISEHNRLYWYRQTLGQGPEFLTYFQNEAQLEKSRLLSDRFSAERPKGSFSTLEIQRTEQGDSAMYLCASRPPGGKNEQYFGPGTRLTVT.

This chain connects TRBV28 to TRBJ2-2; 8 bases line up with TRBD1. Germline lookup yields CDR1 MDHEN and CDR2 SYDVKM. After removal of 5 bases from V and 5 bases from J, the junction contained 16 bases not matched to a gene. This CDR3 is 18 amino acids long. This CDR3 reads CASSAGTGSTGLTGELFF. DNA for the CDR3: TGTGCCAGCAGTGCCGGGACAGGAAGCACCGGGCTTACCGGGGAGCTGTTTTTT.

The chain carries TRBV29-1 and TRBJ2-7; D ambiguous. The CDR3 covers 15 residues. V shed 4 bases and J shed 0 bases, with 16 bases lying between them. From germline, CDR1 is SQVTM and CDR2 ANQGSEA. DNA for the CDR3: TGCAGCGTTGTTTTCGGGCGTACCATCTCCTACGAGCAGTACTTC. Translated, it gives CSVVFGRTISYEQYF.

V usage is TRBV7-9 and J usage is TRBJ2-1; TRBD2 agrees at 7 bases. V lost 5 bases to trimming and J lost 6 bases; unmatched junction nucleotides: 10. Germline lookup yields CDR1 SEHNR and CDR2 FQNEAQ (reference sequence). The CDR3 is made up of 15 amino acids. CDR3 DNA sequence: TGTGCCAGCAGCCCAAAGGCTAGCGGACTCAATGAGCAGTTCTTC. As protein: CASSPKASGLNEQFF.

The J gene is TRBJ2-7, the V gene TRBV5-6, with D maybe TRBD2 (6 bases). The CDR3 runs 14 residues. V lost 0 bases and J lost 5, with 12 bases in between. Germline V gene lookup returns CDR1 SGHDT and CDR2 YYEEEE. The CDR3 reads CASSLGPSDDEQYF. The CDR3 bases are TGTGCCAGCAGCTTGGGGCCTAGCGACGACGAGCAGTACTTC.

In its sample, this clone was seen once. The chain uses TRBV6-5 and TRBJ2-7, with D perhaps assigned TRBD1 or TRBD2 (5 bases each). From germline, CDR1 is MNHEY and CDR2 SVGAGI. There are 14 residues in the CDR3. V was pared by 5 bases and J by 2 bases, with 13 bases between. CDR3 coding DNA: TGTGCCAGCAGTGGGTGGGACGGAACCTACGAGCAGTACTTC. As protein: CASSGWDGTYEQYF.

This clone was recorded only once. At one of its ends the junction is not consistent with the germline gene, which may arise from a read error. V and J are TRBV10-2 and TRBJ2-1; weak D call: TRBD2 (6 bases). The CDR3 length is 17 residues. Germline loops: CDR1 WSHSY, CDR2 SAAADI. This chain's CDR3 is CASSDLYRGSSYNEQFF. The CDR3 DNA reads TGCGCCAGTAGTGACCTATATCGGGGGAGCTCCTACAATGAGCAGTTCTTC.

The V call is TRBV5-4, the J call TRBJ1-1; 9 bases align to TRBD1. V lost 0 bases to trimming and J lost 8 bases; unmatched junction nucleotides: 8. Looked up from germline, CDR1 is SGHNT and CDR2 is YYREEE (reference sequence). CDR3 length: 15 amino acids. The CDR3 loop reads CASSLGVPGQGEAFF. In DNA, the CDR3 is TGTGCCAGCAGCTTGGGGGTCCCGGGACAGGGCGAAGCTTTCTTT.

As to this clone: Different DNA sequences within this sample yield the same CDR3. This chain links TRBV4-1 with TRBJ2-7, with no clear D. Germline V gene data show CDR1 as MGHRA and CDR2 as YSYEKL. V was shortened by 4 bases and J by 2 bases, with 9 bases between the two germline ends. The CDR3 covers 13 residues. The CDR3 DNA reads TGCGCCAGCAGCCCTGGCAGAGCCTACGAGCAGTACTTC. Translated, it gives CASSPGRAYEQYF.

The chain recombines TRBV13 with TRBJ2-7; TRBD2 agrees at 15 bases. There are 19 residues in the CDR3. From germline, CDR1 is PRHDT and CDR2 FYEKMQ (reference sequence). V shed 5 bases, J shed 5 bases, and the junction held 16 bases outside the gene matches. In nucleotides, the CDR3 is TGTGCCAGCAGCCCCTCGGGACTAGCGGGAGGCCTAATTCGAGACGAGCAGTACTTC. This translates into CASSPSGLAGGLIRDEQYF.

V gene TRBV11-2 combines with J gene TRBJ2-1; no definite D call. The germline V and J ends were trimmed by 4 bases and 8 bases, with 6 bases remaining between them. In germline, CDR1 is SGHAT, CDR2 FQNNGV. The CDR3 extends over 11 amino acids. CDR3 in DNA: TGTGCCAGCAGCTCGATCGATGAGCAGTTCTTC. Encoded protein: CASSSIDEQFF.

This sequence joins TRBV4-1 and TRBJ2-7; D not certain. The germline CDR1 and CDR2 sequences are MGHRA and YSYEKL. V was trimmed by 1 base and J by 2 bases, leaving 9 bases between them. The CDR3 spans 14 residues. The CDR3 DNA sequence: TGCGCCAGCAGCCAAGTAGGATTTACCTACGAGCAGTACTTC. Translation: CASSQVGFTYEQYF.

A single count supports this clone. The chain couples TRBV6-1 to TRBJ2-7; a possible D gene is TRBD1 (6 bases). CDR1 is MNHNS, CDR2 SASEGT, per germline. V dropped 6 bases and J dropped 0 bases, with 15 bases sitting between them. The CDR3 has 15 amino acids. Here the CDR3 reads CASRSFQGSSYEQYF. Written as DNA, the CDR3 is TGTGCCAGCAGATCCTTTCAGGGGAGCTCCTACGAGCAGTACTTC.